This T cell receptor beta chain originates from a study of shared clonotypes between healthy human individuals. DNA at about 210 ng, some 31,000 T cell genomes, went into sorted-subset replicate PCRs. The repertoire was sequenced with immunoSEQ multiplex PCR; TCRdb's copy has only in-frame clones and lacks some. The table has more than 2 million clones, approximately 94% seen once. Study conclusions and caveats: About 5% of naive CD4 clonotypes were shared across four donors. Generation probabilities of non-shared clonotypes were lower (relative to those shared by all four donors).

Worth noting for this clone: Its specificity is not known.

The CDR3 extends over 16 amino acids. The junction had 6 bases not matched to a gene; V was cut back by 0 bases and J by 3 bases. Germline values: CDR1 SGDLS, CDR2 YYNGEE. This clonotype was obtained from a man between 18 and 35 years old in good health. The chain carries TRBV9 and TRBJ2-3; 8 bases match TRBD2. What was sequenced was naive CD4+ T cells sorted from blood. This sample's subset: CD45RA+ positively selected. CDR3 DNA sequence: TGTGCCAGCAGCGTAGGATCTGGCGGGAGGACAGATACGCAGTATTTT. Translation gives CASSVGSGGRTDTQYF.